Included here is one T cell receptor beta chain sequence, with context. This entry is derived from a study of blood T cell repertoires in COVID-19. Across the whole study: Sites in the United States, Italy and Spain provided acute and convalescent COVID-19 samples. Sources were T cells, B-cell-depleted T cells, or PBMCs; the material itself was cDNA or gDNA.

Study processing details: Counts of nucleated cells, estimated from reference gene primer amplification, were obtained. The protocol was immunoSEQ multiplex PCR, while the TCRdb copy is restricted to in-frame clones and leaves out a portion. V and J calls plus clone size are reproduced from that table; the DNA served to infer D and trimming. The sample has approximately 230,000 clones, 88% seen once. The V end was cut by 7 bases, the J end by 3 bases, with 9 bases between. The CDR3 spans 12 residues. Looked up from germline, CDR1 is SNHLY and CDR2 is FYNNEI. This sequence originates from a woman in her thirties with COVID-19, enrolled during active disease. The genes are TRBV2 and TRBJ1-2, with unresolved D. Specimen: peripheral blood. CDR3 residues: CASMEGYYGYTF. The CDR3 region has the DNA TGTGCCAGCATGGAGGGTTACTATGGCTACACCTTC.